The source of this T cell receptor (beta chain) is a study of T cell changes during pregnancy in multiple sclerosis. The protocol was immunoSEQ multiplex PCR, while the TCRdb copy is restricted to in-frame clones and leaves out a portion. The sample holds almost 65,000 clones, about 90% seen once. The germline V gene encodes CDR1 SQVTM and CDR2 ANQGSEA. The ends lost 7 bases at V and 4 bases at J; junction bases unmatched: 5. The CDR3 spans 13 residues. The chain combines TRBV29-1 with TRBJ2-3; TRBD2 agrees at 10 bases. The receptor comes from a female donor with multiple sclerosis, enrolled in a pregnancy study. The sequenced sample was peripheral blood, obtained in the first trimester of pregnancy. The CDR3 protein is CSGQAGGSDTQYF. The CDR3 region has the DNA TGCAGCGGACAAGCGGGAGGGTCAGATACGCAGTATTTT.